A selection of T cell receptor beta chains follows, all from one sample in a study of T-cell reconstitution after alpha-beta-depleted transplantation in children. TCRdb analysed the PCR reads with MiXCR anew, one entry per CDR3 protein. Altogether 500,000 to 650,000 distinct CDR3 sequences are present, 10% to 15% being singletons, with the ten largest covering approximately 2.1%. Sequencing used PBMCs, mostly from graft donor cells, obtained 360 days after TCRalphabeta/CD19-depleted stem cell transplant. Receptor source: a male patient younger than 18 who had a stem cell transplant for acute myeloid leukemia, so the T cells may come from the graft donor. Both conserved end residues are part of each CDR3. A D gene is named only where the DNA matches it firmly. Size is omitted from some rows. Given values are once, few, many or a class for expanded clones.

V gene	J gene	D gene	clone size	CDR3 DNA	CDR3 protein
TRBV11-1	TRBJ2-3	.	.	TGTGCCAGCAGCGCAGCCCTTCACTACACAGATACGCAGTATTTT	CASSAALHYTDTQYF
TRBV27	TRBJ2-7	TRBD1	.	TGTGCCAGTATCCTTTGGACAGGGGACAGGTCCTACGAGCAGTACTTC	CASILWTGDRSYEQYF
TRBV12-3/TRBV12-4	TRBJ1-1	TRBD1	.	TGTGCCAGCAGTTTCCGACAGGGATCCACTGAAGCTTTCTTT	CASSFRQGSTEAFF
TRBV15	TRBJ1-1	.	.	TGTGCCACCAGCAGAGATCGGGGGAGGAACACTGAAGCTTTCTTT	CATSRDRGRNTEAFF
TRBV12-3/TRBV12-4	TRBJ2-1	.	many	TGTGCCAGCAGTTTAATCCATGAGCAGTTCTTC	CASSLIHEQFF
TRBV20-1	TRBJ2-7	.	many	TGCAGTGCTAGCGGTCCAGGAGGCCAAATTTTGAAGCAGTACTTC	CSASGPGGQILKQYF
TRBV29-1	TRBJ2-5	.	many	TGCAGCGTTGAACGGGCTGAGGTGAGAGAGACCCAGTACTTC	CSVERAEVRETQYF
TRBV10-2	TRBJ2-7	.	few	TGCGCCAGCAGTCGGGCGAAGGGGGAGCAGTACTTC	CASSRAKGEQYF
TRBV29-1	TRBJ2-3	.	few	TGCAGCGCTGGCTCACCGGGAGACAGCACAGATACGCAGTATTTT	CSAGSPGDSTDTQYF
TRBV2	TRBJ2-7	TRBD2	few	TGTGCCAGCATGGCGGGAGGGCCCCCCGACGAGCAGTACTTC	CASMAGGPPDEQYF
TRBV12-3/TRBV12-4	TRBJ2-7	.	few	TGTGCCAGCAGCCCCCTCGTGTACGAGCAGTACTTC	CASSPLVYEQYF
TRBV29-1	TRBJ2-7	TRBD2	.	TGCAGCGTTCGAGGTTTTAGCGGGAGTTACGAGCAGTACTTC	CSVRGFSGSYEQYF
TRBV19	TRBJ2-7	.	few	TGTGCCAGTAAAGCCTCCGGACACGAGCAGTACTTC	CASKASGHEQYF
TRBV4-3	TRBJ2-1	.	many	TGCGCCAGCAGCCAAGAGGTCTCCGGGGATGAGCAGTTCTTC	CASSQEVSGDEQFF
TRBV10-3	TRBJ2-3	.	few	TGTGCCATCAGTGCCTACCCGACCGGGACGCGGACCTATACGCAGTATTTT	CAISAYPTGTRTYTQYF